The 23 T cell receptor beta chains given below trace back to one sample, sequenced in a study of graft-versus-host responses after intestinal transplantation. For these receptors, no antigen is known. Method: immunoSEQ multiplex PCR; TCRdb's copy keeps in-frame clones and lacks some. The sample yields approximately 99,000 clones, around 92% seen once. The material sequenced was unstimulated CD8+ T cells sorted from spleen or lymph node cells, taken before transplant. These TCRs come from a human donor who was the organ donor for an intestinal transplant.

The V and J genes are TRBV5-5 and TRBJ2-7; D perhaps matches TRBD1 (6 bases). Trimming took off 0 bases at V and 9 bases at J, with 19 bases between the two ends. Germline lookup yields CDR1 SGHKS and CDR2 YYEKEE (reference sequence). CDR3 length: 15 residues. CDR3 sequence: CASSLVPGESGGQYF. CDR3 in DNA: TGTGCCAGCAGCTTGGTCCCAGGGGAATCTGGGGGGCAGTACTTC.

As for this clone: In the same sample, other DNA sequences code for this CDR3. The chain has TRBV9 and TRBJ2-3; 7 positions agree with TRBD2. J lost 2 bases, V lost 1 base, and 16 bases had no gene match. There are 19 residues in the CDR3. Germline V CDR1 and CDR2: SGDLS, YYNGEE. In nucleotides, the CDR3 is TGTGCCAGCAGCGTAACCCTTGTGGCGGGAGACTTTCCCACAGATACGCAGTATTTT. It codes for CASSVTLVAGDFPTDTQYF. Based on the CDR3 plus reference TRBV9 and TRBJ2-3, the full variable domain is DSGVTQTPKHLITATGQRVTLRCSPRSGDLSVYWYQQSLDQGLQFLIQYYNGEERAKGNILERFSAQQFPDLHSELNLSSLELGDSALYFCASSVTLVAGDFPTDTQYFGPGTRLTVL.

This sequence joins TRBV11-3 and TRBJ1-1, with 7 bases fitting TRBD1. Germline CDR1 reads SGHNT; CDR2 reads YENEEA. Trimming removed 4 bases from V and 6 bases from J; junction bases left unmatched: 2. CDR3 size: 12 residues. The CDR3: CASSSGQPEAFF. The CDR3 DNA follows: TGTGCCAGCAGCTCGGGACAGCCTGAAGCTTTCTTT.

The V gene is TRBV27, the J gene TRBJ2-1; D unresolved. V was clipped by 8 bases and J by 4 bases, with 12 bases between them. Germline V gene data show CDR1 as MNHEY and CDR2 as SMNVEV (reference sequence). The CDR3 runs 13 residues. The CDR3 loop reads CASYSAEYNEQFF. The CDR3 nucleotides read TGTGCCAGCTATTCCGCGGAATACAATGAGCAGTTCTTC.

The chain joins TRBV5-8 to TRBJ2-7; 8 bases map to TRBD1. V lost 3 bases to trimming and J lost 0 bases; unmatched junction nucleotides: 8. CDR3 size: 16 residues. Germline loops: CDR1 SGHTS, CDR2 YDEGEE. In nucleotides, the CDR3 is TGTGCCAGCAGCTATCTTACCGGGACAGGCTCCTACGAGCAGTACTTC. Encoded protein: CASSYLTGTGSYEQYF.

This chain links TRBV15 with TRBJ1-2; TRBD1 matches at 8 bases. Germline V gene sequence: CDR1 LNHNV, CDR2 YYDKDF (reference sequence). The V segment lost 4 bases and the J segment 4 bases; nucleotides outside the gene matches: 5. CDR3 length equals 14 residues. The CDR3 here is CATSTDRGAYGYTF. DNA of the CDR3: TGTGCCACCAGCACCGACAGGGGAGCCTATGGCTACACCTTC.

The chain links TRBV4-2 to TRBJ2-3, with 7 bases aligning to TRBD1. The ends lost 0 bases at V and 4 bases at J; junction bases unmatched: 7. Germline values: CDR1 LGHNA, CDR2 YNFKEQ. This CDR3 is built from 16 residues. The CDR3 DNA sequence: TGTGCCAGCAGCCAAGAAAGGGGACAGTTCCCAGATACGCAGTATTTT. Its protein is CASSQERGQFPDTQYF.

The V gene is TRBV9, the J gene TRBJ1-1; D perhaps matches TRBD1 (5 bases). The CDR3 is 16 amino acids. In germline, CDR1 is SGDLS, CDR2 YYNGEE. V lost 5 bases to trimming and J lost 1 base, with 18 bases between them. CDR3: CASSVPLGGSNTEAFF. The CDR3 DNA follows: TGTGCCAGCAGTGTACCGCTCGGGGGGTCGAACACTGAAGCTTTCTTT. Combining the CDR3 with reference TRBV9 and TRBJ1-1 gives the whole variable domain DSGVTQTPKHLITATGQRVTLRCSPRSGDLSVYWYQQSLDQGLQFLIQYYNGEERAKGNILERFSAQQFPDLHSELNLSSLELGDSALYFCASSVPLGGSNTEAFFGQGTRLTVV.

This rearrangement joins TRBV10-2 to TRBJ2-1; possibly TRBD1 for D (7 bases). The CDR3 is made up of 17 amino acids. Trimming took 2 bases from V and 3 from J, leaving 17 bases between them. CDR1 and CDR2 (germline): WSHSY, SAAADI. CDR3 loop: CASSEAEDRDFYNEQFF. In DNA, the CDR3 is TGCGCCAGCAGTGAGGCCGAAGACAGGGACTTCTACAATGAGCAGTTCTTC.

The J gene is TRBJ2-1, the V gene TRBV5-6, with no clear D. The V gene lost 1 base and the J gene lost 8 bases, with 19 bases spanning the gap. The CDR3 loop spans 16 amino acids. The V gene's germline CDR1 is SGHDT and CDR2 YYEEEE. CDR3 bases: TGTGCCAGCAGCTTGTTTGGTCGGTGGTTTGGGCATGAGCAGTTCTTC. Translated, it gives CASSLFGRWFGHEQFF.

The CDR3 DNA reads as TGTGCCAGCAGCTTGTCCTACACTCTCCAGGGGGAGACCCAGTACTTC. Its protein product is CASSLSYTLQGETQYF. This chain uses TRBV5-5 with TRBJ2-5; a weak D match, TRBD1 (6 bases). The CDR3 totals 16 residues. CDR1 and CDR2 (germline): SGHKS, YYEKEE (reference sequence). V gave up 1 base and J gave up 5 bases, with 18 bases separating them. Together with reference TRBV5-5 and TRBJ2-5, the CDR3 gives the full variable domain: DAGVTQSPTHLIKTRGQQVTLRCSPISGHKSVSWYQQVLGQGPQFIFQYYEKEERGRGNFPDRFSARQFPNYSSELNVNALLLGDSALYLCASSLSYTLQGETQYFGPGTRLLVL.

The J gene is TRBJ2-2, the V gene TRBV7-9; TRBD1 agrees at 8 bases. Germline values: CDR1 SEHNR, CDR2 FQNEAQ (reference sequence). The CDR3 length is 16 residues. With V trimmed by 4 bases and J by 5 bases, 9 bases remained unmatched. The CDR3 spells CASSSLLTGETGELFF. DNA for the CDR3: TGTGCCAGCAGCTCGTTATTGACAGGGGAGACCGGGGAGCTGTTTTTT.

The chain carries TRBV2 and TRBJ2-1, with 7 positions matching TRBD1. The V gene's germline CDR1 is SNHLY and CDR2 FYNNEI. The ends lost 8 bases at V and 8 bases at J; junction bases unmatched: 24. This CDR3 has 18 residues. The CDR3 nucleotides read TGTGCCAGCGGTAGGGACAGTTTCTTTTCATTTGGTTTCGATGAGCAGTTCTTC. It codes for CASGRDSFFSFGFDEQFF.

J is TRBJ2-5 and V is TRBV6-5, with D maybe TRBD2 (6 bases). The assigned J gene may be wrong: the sequence end matches TRBJ2-7 better. From germline, CDR1 is MNHEY and CDR2 SVGAGI. This CDR3 has 13 amino acids. CDR3 DNA: TGTGCCAGCAGTGGAGGCGGGATCTACGAGCAGTACTTC. It yields the protein CASSGGGIYEQYF.

The rearrangement links TRBV7-9 to TRBJ2-1; TRBD2 matches 10 bases. Germline CDR1 is SEHNR and CDR2 is FQNEAQ (reference sequence). This CDR3 comprises 17 residues. Trimming at V came to 2 bases and at J to 5 bases, leaving 9 bases not matched to a gene. The CDR3 DNA follows: TGTGCCAGCAGCTTATGTTCTCTAGCGGGAGTGAACAATGAGCAGTTCTTC. Translating it yields CASSLCSLAGVNNEQFF.

As to this clone: The junction departs from the called germline gene at one end, perhaps through a read error. The V call is TRBV15, the J call TRBJ2-5; a weak D match, TRBD2 (7 bases). Germline loops: CDR1 LNHNV, CDR2 YYDKDF (reference sequence). There are 15 residues in the CDR3. As DNA, the CDR3 is TGTGCCACCAGCTTCCGGGGAGGGGGACAAGGGACCCAGTACTTC. It codes for CATSFRGGGQGTQYF.

The chain uses TRBV5-4 and TRBJ2-5, with D perhaps TRBD2 (6 bases). Germline loops: CDR1 SGHNT, CDR2 YYREEE (reference sequence). V lost 2 bases to trimming and J lost 5 bases, with 10 bases between them. The length of the CDR3 is 13 residues. This CDR3 reads CASSLWEEETQYF. The CDR3, as DNA: TGTGCCAGCAGCTTATGGGAGGAGGAGACCCAGTACTTC.

V usage is TRBV9 and J usage is TRBJ2-2; 12 nucleotides line up with TRBD1. The junction had 5 bases not matched to a gene; V was cut back by 0 bases and J by 5 bases. The CDR3 consists of 17 residues. Germline CDR1 and CDR2: SGDLS and YYNGEE. DNA for the CDR3: TGTGCCAGCAGCGTAGCGGGGACAGGGGGCGAAACCGGGGAGCTGTTTTTT. Translating gives CASSVAGTGGETGELFF.

The chain has TRBV9 and TRBJ1-1; D call uncertain. Trimming removed 3 bases at V and 1 base at J, with 7 bases between. Germline CDR1 reads SGDLS; CDR2 reads YYNGEE. The CDR3 runs 13 residues. The CDR3 region has the DNA TGTGCCAGCAGCGAGGAGGGGAACACTGAAGCTTTCTTT. Its translation: CASSEEGNTEAFF.

The rearrangement uses TRBV28 and TRBJ1-6, with D possibly matching TRBD1 (5 bases). Germline V lookup: CDR1 MDHEN, CDR2 SYDVKM. V was cut by 2 bases and J by 9 bases, with 14 bases left in between. This CDR3 is built from 15 residues. The CDR3 DNA is TGTGCCAGCAGTTTAACCGGGGGGGGAGGTTCACCCCTCCACTTT. Its protein product is CASSLTGGGGSPLHF.

The V gene is TRBV13, the J gene TRBJ2-3; 9 nucleotides agree with TRBD2. The junction had 11 bases not matched to a gene; V was cut back by 5 bases and J by 5 bases. Germline CDR1 and CDR2: PRHDT and FYEKMQ (reference sequence). The CDR3 contains 16 residues. This CDR3 reads CASSPGLAREGDTQYF. The CDR3 coding sequence is TGTGCCAGCAGCCCGGGACTAGCTCGAGAGGGAGATACGCAGTATTTT.

The J gene is TRBJ2-1, the V gene TRBV30, with TRBD2 matching over 7 bases. J gave up 5 bases and V 2 bases, and 6 bases lay outside the gene matches. Per the germline V gene, CDR1 is GTSNPN and CDR2 is SVGIG (reference sequence). The CDR3 length is 14 residues. The CDR3: CAWSTGRANNEQFF. CDR3 nucleotide sequence: TGTGCCTGGAGTACTGGGAGGGCAAACAATGAGCAGTTCTTC.

V usage is TRBV6-1 and J usage is TRBJ2-3; D is undetermined. The CDR3 extends over 13 amino acids. V lost 1 base, J lost 7 bases, and 9 bases lay in between. Per the germline V gene, CDR1 is MNHNS and CDR2 is SASEGT. The CDR3 is CASSEDSSHTQYF. The CDR3 DNA sequence: TGTGCCAGCAGTGAAGATAGCTCCCATACGCAGTATTTT.